These T cell receptor beta chains were read from a single sample in a study of blood T cells in healthy people across ages. A single record per CDR3 protein comes from TCRdb applying MiXCR to the 5' RACE reads. In the table there are some 880,000 distinct CDR3 sequences, about 37% of which are singletons. The sequenced sample consisted of blood. Every receptor here comes from a young man in good health. Both conserved end residues are part of each CDR3. The D gene is left open where the match is weak. Expanded clones are given a class, and other clones once, few, many or no size at all.

size	J	V	D	length	DNA	CDR3
.	TRBJ2-7	TRBV12-3/TRBV12-4	.	15	TGTGCCAGCAGTCCAACTAGCAGGGCCTACAATGAGCAGTACTTC	CASSPTSRAYNEQYF
few	TRBJ2-1	TRBV5-1	.	15	TGCGCCAGCAGCCTCATAGCGGAATTCTACAATGAGCAGTTCTTC	CASSLIAEFYNEQFF
.	TRBJ1-2	TRBV9	.	16	TGTGCCAGCACTCGAGGCCAGGGACTCCTTAACTATGGCTACACCTTC	CASTRGQGLLNYGYTF
.	TRBJ1-5	TRBV7-8	.	15	TGTGCCAGCAGCTTAGCGTATGGAGGCAATCAGCCCCAGCATTTT	CASSLAYGGNQPQHF
few	TRBJ2-1	TRBV4-1	TRBD2	19	TGCGCCAGCAGCCAATTAGCGGGGGTCCCACACGGGTCCTACAATGAGCAGTTCTTC	CASSQLAGVPHGSYNEQFF
.	TRBJ1-6	TRBV7-2	.	17	TGTGCCAGCAGCTTAGCTGGGGAATGGTCCTATAATTCACCCCTCCACTTT	CASSLAGEWSYNSPLHF
.	TRBJ1-2	TRBV7-9	.	13	TGTGCCAGCAGTCGAACAGCGAACTATAGCTACACCTTC	CASSRTANYSYTF
many	TRBJ2-7	TRBV20-1	.	13	TGCAGTGCTAGAGATGGCCTGTACTACGAGCAGTACTTC	CSARDGLYYEQYF
.	TRBJ2-3	TRBV12-3/TRBV12-4	TRBD1	15	TGTGCCAGCAGTTTAGCTGACAGGGTACCAGATGCGCAGTATTTT	CASSLADRVPDAQYF
few	TRBJ2-5	TRBV7-9	.	14	TGTGCCAGCAGCTTGGGGAAGCGCCAAGAGACCCAGTACTTC	CASSLGKRQETQYF
few	TRBJ1-1	TRBV12-3/TRBV12-4	.	15	TGTGCCAGCAGTTTGCCCAGGCTAATGAACACTGAAGCTTTCTTT	CASSLPRLMNTEAFF
few	TRBJ2-1	TRBV7-3	TRBD2	17	TGTGCCAGCAGCATGCGCCGTTCTAGCGGGGATTACAATGAGCAGTTCTTC	CASSMRRSSGDYNEQFF
few	TRBJ1-5	TRBV20-1	TRBD1	13	TGCAGTGCAGGGACAGGGCACAATCAGCCCCAGCATTTT	CSAGTGHNQPQHF
many	TRBJ2-1	TRBV20-1	.	17	TGCAGTGCTAGAGATCCTACGAGGGGGGTCGCCCACAATGAGCAGTTCTTC	CSARDPTRGVAHNEQFF
few	TRBJ1-4	TRBV20-1	.	14	TGCAGTGCTAGAGATGGGAACCGAGGGGAAAAACTGTTTTTT	CSARDGNRGEKLFF
.	TRBJ2-7	TRBV9	.	15	TGTACCAGCAGCGTAGTTCCAGGGGCGTACAATGAGCAGTACTTC	CTSSVVPGAYNEQYF
few	TRBJ1-5	TRBV4-1	.	13	TGCGCCAGCAGTATGGTTGACGATCAGCCCCAGCATTTT	CASSMVDDQPQHF
.	TRBJ2-5	TRBV6-2/TRBV6-3	TRBD1	14	TGTGCCAGCAGTCGGACAGGGCGATACAATGAGCAGTACTTC	CASSRTGRYNEQYF
few	TRBJ2-7	TRBV7-2	TRBD2	17	TGCGCCAGCAGCTTGGTCGGCGGGGGGAGCTCCTACAATGAGCAGTACTTC	CASSLVGGGSSYNEQYF
many	TRBJ2-1	TRBV4-1	TRBD1	16	TGCGCCAGCAGCCATATCCTGGGACAGGGGAAAAATGAGCAGTTCTTC	CASSHILGQGKNEQFF
many	TRBJ1-2	TRBV5-1	.	13	TGCGCCAGCAGCTTGTTGTCAGGATATGGCTACACCTTC	CASSLLSGYGYTF
few	TRBJ2-1	TRBV5-1	TRBD2	16	TGCGCCAGCAGCTTGGATACGGTAGCGGGGGGCAATGAGCAGTTCTTC	CASSLDTVAGGNEQFF
many	TRBJ1-6	TRBV6-1	.	15	TGTGCCAGCAGTGAGGGGCAGGGCTCTAATTCACCCCTCCACTTT	CASSEGQGSNSPLHF
.	TRBJ2-1	TRBV24-1	.	16	TGTGCCACCAGTGACCCTTTGGGGACGAACGACGATGAGCAGTTCTTC	CATSDPLGTNDDEQFF
.	TRBJ1-1	TRBV20-1	.	17	TGCAGTGCTAGAGATCGGGGGGGGGGGGGCGCATCCACTGAAGCTTTCTTT	CSARDRGGGGASTEAFF
few	TRBJ1-2	TRBV7-2	.	17	TGTGCCAGCAGCTTAACCCCCCGAGCGAAAGAGCTTTATGGCTACACCTTC	CASSLTPRAKELYGYTF
few	TRBJ2-5	TRBV12-3/TRBV12-4	TRBD1	14	TGTGCCAGCAGTTACAGGGGGAACAGGGAGACCCAGTACTTC	CASSYRGNRETQYF
.	TRBJ1-5	TRBV12-3/TRBV12-4	.	14	TGTGCCAGCAGACAAGACGGAAACAATCAGCCCCAGCATTTT	CASRQDGNNQPQHF
.	TRBJ1-4	TRBV20-1	.	14	TGCAGTGCTCCCCGGGACGGACATAATGAAAAACTGTTTTTT	CSAPRDGHNEKLFF
.	TRBJ2-1	TRBV20-1	TRBD2	16	TGCAGTGCTAGAGATCGTTCGACTAGCGGGGTTAATGAGCAGTTCTTC	CSARDRSTSGVNEQFF
few	TRBJ1-4	TRBV7-9	.	14	TGTGCCAGCAGCTCCCCAGGGAAGGCTGAAAAACTGTTTTTT	CASSSPGKAEKLFF
many	TRBJ2-5	TRBV5-1	.	14	TGCGCCAGCAGCTTGGTAGAGTACCAAGAGACCCAGTACTTC	CASSLVEYQETQYF
once	TRBJ2-5	TRBV25-1	TRBD1	18	TGTGCCAGCAGCCCAGCCCGGGGACAGGGGGTTGACCAAGAGACCCAGTACTTC	CASSPARGQGVDQETQYF
once	TRBJ2-7	TRBV20-1	.	13	TGCAGTGCTAGGCCGGGAGCAGCTGGCGAGCAGTACTTC	CSARPGAAGEQYF
many	TRBJ2-7	TRBV25-1	TRBD1	13	TGTGCCAGCTCGCTCGCGACAGGGGACGAGCAGTACTTC	CASSLATGDEQYF
.	TRBJ2-6	TRBV12-3/TRBV12-4	.	18	TGTGCCAGCAGTTTAATTGGGGTCCATGACTCTGGGGCCAACGTCCTGACTTTC	CASSLIGVHDSGANVLTF
.	TRBJ1-5	TRBV19	.	14	TGTGCCAGTAGTATAGCGGCAGGCAATCAGCCCCAGCATTTT	CASSIAAGNQPQHF
many	TRBJ2-5	TRBV20-1	.	13	TGCAGTGCTAGAGATAGGGGGAAAGAGACCCAGTACTTC	CSARDRGKETQYF
.	TRBJ2-5	TRBV9	TRBD2	14	TGTGCCAGCAGCATTAGCGGGGCCGTGGAGACCCAGTACTTC	CASSISGAVETQYF
.	TRBJ2-5	TRBV4-2	TRBD2	15	TGTGCCAGCACCCCAAGACTAGCGGGGGGGGATGAGCAGTACTTC	CASTPRLAGGDEQYF
few	TRBJ1-5	TRBV20-1	TRBD1	13	TGCAGTGCCGCCGGGACAGCCGAACAGCCCCAGCATTTT	CSAAGTAEQPQHF
.	TRBJ1-5	TRBV12-3/TRBV12-4	.	14	TGTGCCAGCAGTATGCAGAGGGGCGATCAGCCCCAGCATTTT	CASSMQRGDQPQHF
.	TRBJ1-2	TRBV14	.	14	TGTGCCAGCAGCCCAACTGACAGACTCTATGGCCACACCTTC	CASSPTDRLYGHTF
.	TRBJ1-3	TRBV5-1	.	15	TGCGCCAGCAGCCCCAGACGGGGCTCGAGGAACACCATATATTTT	CASSPRRGSRNTIYF
.	TRBJ1-1	TRBV7-3	.	16	TGTGCCAGCAGCCCTATGGTCGTAGGTGGGGACACTGAAGCTTTCTTT	CASSPMVVGGDTEAFF
few	TRBJ2-1	TRBV7-2	.	16	TGTGCCAGCAGCTTGACCGGGGTTCTTAAGGGAAATGAGCAGTTCTTC	CASSLTGVLKGNEQFF
few	TRBJ2-1	TRBV28	.	15	TGTGCCAGCATCCCGTGGGGGGCCTCACACGATGAGCAGTTCTTC	CASIPWGASHDEQFF
.	TRBJ1-4	TRBV12-3/TRBV12-4	.	13	TGTGCCAGCAGGTCTCCCCTTAATGAAAAACTGTTTTTT	CASRSPLNEKLFF
.	TRBJ2-3	TRBV20-1	.	14	TGCAGTGCTGGGGACTGGGTATACACAGATACGCAGTATTTT	CSAGDWVYTDTQYF
many	TRBJ2-3	TRBV4-1	TRBD1	15	TGCGCCAGCAGCACCAGGGGGTCTAGCACAGATACGCAGTATTTT	CASSTRGSSTDTQYF
few	TRBJ1-5	TRBV7-9	.	12	TGTGCCAGCAGCTTAGCACATCAGCCCCAGCATTTT	CASSLAHQPQHF
few	TRBJ1-1	TRBV5-1	.	16	TGCGCCAGCATGGGGGAAACTTTAACTATGAACACTGAAGCTTTCTTT	CASMGETLTMNTEAFF
many	TRBJ1-2	TRBV6-5	.	13	TGTGCCAGCAGTTACAGGGCACGGTATGGCTACACCTTC	CASSYRARYGYTF
.	TRBJ2-6	TRBV18	TRBD1	17	TGTGCCAGCTCACTCCGGGACAGGGACTCTGGGGCCAACGTCCTGACTTTC	CASSLRDRDSGANVLTF
.	TRBJ1-1	TRBV20-1	TRBD1	18	TGCAGTGCTACAAAACCGGGACAGATTGTTCCATCGAACACTGAAGCTTTCTTT	CSATKPGQIVPSNTEAFF
.	TRBJ2-7	TRBV12-3/TRBV12-4	TRBD1	13	TGTGCCAGCAGTCGGACAGGGCAGGGCGAGCAGTACTTC	CASSRTGQGEQYF
.	TRBJ2-5	TRBV13	.	15	TGTGCCAGCAGTTCAGGCTCCAACGAAGGAGAGACCCAGTACTTC	CASSSGSNEGETQYF